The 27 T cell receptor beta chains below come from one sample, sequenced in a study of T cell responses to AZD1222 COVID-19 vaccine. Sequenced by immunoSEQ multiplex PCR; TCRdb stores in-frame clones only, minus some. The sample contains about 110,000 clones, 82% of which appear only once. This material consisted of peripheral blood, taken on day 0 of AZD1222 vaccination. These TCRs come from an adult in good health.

CDR3 sequence: CASSLQGGGEQFF. The CDR3 DNA reads TGTGCCAGCAGCTTACAGGGCGGGGGAGAGCAGTTCTTC. The chain recombines TRBV11-1 with TRBJ2-1; TRBD2 aligns across 7 bases. Germline assignment: CDR1 SGHAT and CDR2 FQDESV (reference sequence). The CDR3 runs to 13 residues. The V segment lost 2 bases and the J segment 10 bases; nucleotides outside the gene matches: 5.

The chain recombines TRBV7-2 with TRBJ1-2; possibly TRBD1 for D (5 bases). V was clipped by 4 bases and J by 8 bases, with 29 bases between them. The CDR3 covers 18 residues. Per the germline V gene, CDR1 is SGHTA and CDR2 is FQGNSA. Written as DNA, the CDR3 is TGTGCCAGCAGCTCCCTTCGGGACGGTGGCCCTTTATGGCACGGCTACACCTTC. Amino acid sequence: CASSSLRDGGPLWHGYTF.

The CDR3 region has the DNA TGTGCCAGCTCACCGCCGGCCCTTTCTGGGGCCAACGTCCTGACTTTC. It codes for CASSPPALSGANVLTF. The rearrangement uses TRBV18 and TRBJ2-6; no definite D call. V was clipped by 3 bases and J by 1 base, with 10 bases between them. The CDR3 consists of 16 residues. CDR1 is KGHSH and CDR2 is LQKENI in the germline V gene. The whole variable domain, remainder taken from reference TRBV18 and TRBJ2-6, is NAGVMQNPRHLVRRRGQEARLRCSPMKGHSHVYWYRQLPEEGLKFMVYLQKENIIDESGMPKERFSAEFPKEGPSILRIQQVVRGDSAAYFCASSPPALSGANVLTFGAGSRLTVL.

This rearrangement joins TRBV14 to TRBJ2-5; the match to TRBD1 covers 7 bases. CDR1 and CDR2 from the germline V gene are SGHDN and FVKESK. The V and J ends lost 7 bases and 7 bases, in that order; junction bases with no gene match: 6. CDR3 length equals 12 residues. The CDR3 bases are TGTGCCAGCAAACAGGGGCCAGGGACCCAGTACTTC. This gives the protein CASKQGPGTQYF.

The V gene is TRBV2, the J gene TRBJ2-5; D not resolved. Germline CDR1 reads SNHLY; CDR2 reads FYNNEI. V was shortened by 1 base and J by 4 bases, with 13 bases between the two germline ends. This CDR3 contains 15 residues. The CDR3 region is CASSEGAGRSETQYF. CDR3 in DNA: TGTGCCAGCAGTGAAGGGGCAGGTCGATCAGAGACCCAGTACTTC.

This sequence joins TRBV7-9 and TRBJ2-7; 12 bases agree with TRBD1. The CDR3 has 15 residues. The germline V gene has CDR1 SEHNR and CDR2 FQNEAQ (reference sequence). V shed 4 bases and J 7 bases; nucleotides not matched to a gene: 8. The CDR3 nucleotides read TGTGCCAGCAGCTACCCGGGACAGGGGGCGGCGGAGCAGTACTTC. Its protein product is CASSYPGQGAAEQYF.

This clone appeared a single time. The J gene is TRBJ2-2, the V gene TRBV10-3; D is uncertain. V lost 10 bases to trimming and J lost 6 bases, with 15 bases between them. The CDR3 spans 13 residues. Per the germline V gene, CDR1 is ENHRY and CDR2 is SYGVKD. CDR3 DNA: TGTGCCAGCAGCGAGGCCGGCGCCGGGGAGCTGTTTTTT. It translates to CASSEAGAGELFF.

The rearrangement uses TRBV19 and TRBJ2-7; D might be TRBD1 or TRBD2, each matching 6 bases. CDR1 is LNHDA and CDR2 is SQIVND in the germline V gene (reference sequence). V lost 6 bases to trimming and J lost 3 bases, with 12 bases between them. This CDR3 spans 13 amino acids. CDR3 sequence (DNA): TGTGCCAGTAGCCCCGGGGGCCTCTACGAGCAGTACTTC. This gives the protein CASSPGGLYEQYF.

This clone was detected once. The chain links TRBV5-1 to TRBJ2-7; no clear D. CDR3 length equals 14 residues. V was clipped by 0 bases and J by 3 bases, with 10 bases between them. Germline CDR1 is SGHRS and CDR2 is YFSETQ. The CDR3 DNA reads TGCGCCAGCAGCTTGGATGGAGCCGTCTACGAGCAGTACTTC. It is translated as CASSLDGAVYEQYF. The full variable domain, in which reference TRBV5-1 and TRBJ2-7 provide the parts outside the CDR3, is KAGVTQTPRYLIKTRGQQVTLSCSPISGHRSVSWYQQTPGQGLQFLFEYFSETQRNKGNFPGRFSGRQFSNSRSEMNVSTLELGDSALYLCASSLDGAVYEQYFGPGTRLTVT.

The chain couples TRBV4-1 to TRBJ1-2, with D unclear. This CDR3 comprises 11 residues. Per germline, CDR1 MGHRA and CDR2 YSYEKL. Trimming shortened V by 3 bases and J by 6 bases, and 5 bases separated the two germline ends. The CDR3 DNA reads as TGCGCCAGCAGCCAGGGAAATGGCTACACCTTC. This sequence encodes CASSQGNGYTF.

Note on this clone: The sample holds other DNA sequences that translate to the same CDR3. DNA for the CDR3: TGTGCCAGCAGTTACAGGGGGAACACTGAAGCTTTCTTT. Protein: CASSYRGNTEAFF. This rearrangement joins TRBV6-5 to TRBJ1-1; D perhaps matches TRBD1 (5 bases). V lost 2 bases and J 1 base, leaving 5 bases between the germline ends. Germline V gives CDR1 MNHEY, CDR2 SVGAGI. The CDR3 is made up of 13 amino acids.

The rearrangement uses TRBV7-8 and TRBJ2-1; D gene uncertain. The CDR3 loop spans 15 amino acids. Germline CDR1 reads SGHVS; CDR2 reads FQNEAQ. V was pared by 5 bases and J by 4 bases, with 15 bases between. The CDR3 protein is CASSQSETLYNEQFF. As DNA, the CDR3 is TGTGCCAGCAGCCAATCAGAGACACTTTACAATGAGCAGTTCTTC.

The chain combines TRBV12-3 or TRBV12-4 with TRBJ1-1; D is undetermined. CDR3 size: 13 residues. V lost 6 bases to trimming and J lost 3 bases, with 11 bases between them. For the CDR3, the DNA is TGTGCCAGCAGACCTAGTCGAGACACTGAAGCTTTCTTT. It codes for CASRPSRDTEAFF.

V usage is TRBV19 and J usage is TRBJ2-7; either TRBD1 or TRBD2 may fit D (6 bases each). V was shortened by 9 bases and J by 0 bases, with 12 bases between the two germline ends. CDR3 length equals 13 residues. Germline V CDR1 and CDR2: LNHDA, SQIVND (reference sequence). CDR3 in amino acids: CASKGGSSYEQYF. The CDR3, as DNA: TGTGCCAGCAAGGGGGGAAGCTCCTACGAGCAGTACTTC.

The CDR3 nucleotides read TGTGCCAGCAGCTGGGGTTGGGGGTACGAGCAGTACTTC. It encodes CASSWGWGYEQYF. The chain employs TRBV5-5 and TRBJ2-7; D may correspond to TRBD1 or TRBD2 (5 bases each). The CDR3 is made up of 13 amino acids. Trimming shortened V by 3 bases and J by 4 bases, and 11 bases separated the two germline ends. CDR1 and CDR2 from the germline V gene are SGHKS and YYEKEE (reference sequence).

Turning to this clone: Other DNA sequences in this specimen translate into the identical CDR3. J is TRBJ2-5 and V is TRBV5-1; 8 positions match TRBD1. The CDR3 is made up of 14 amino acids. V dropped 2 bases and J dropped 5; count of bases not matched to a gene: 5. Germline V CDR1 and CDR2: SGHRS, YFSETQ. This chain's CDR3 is CASSLGQGGETQYF. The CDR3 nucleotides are TGCGCCAGCAGCTTAGGACAGGGTGGGGAGACCCAGTACTTC.

In DNA form, the CDR3 reads TGTGCCAGCAGCCAAGATAGGGGGGCCAGGAATGAGCAGTTCTTC. Protein: CASSQDRGARNEQFF. The chain links TRBV14 to TRBJ2-1; D may correspond to TRBD1 or TRBD2 (6 bases each). This CDR3 region has 15 residues. Deletions cut 0 bases from V and 7 bases from J, with 13 bases between. Germline-derived CDR1 and CDR2 are SGHDN and FVKESK. Filled out from reference TRBV14 and TRBJ2-1, the complete variable domain reads EAGVTQFPSHSVIEKGQTVTLRCDPISGHDNLYWYRRVMGKEIKFLLHFVKESKQDESGMPNNRFLAERTGGTYSTLKVQPAELEDSGVYFCASSQDRGARNEQFFGPGTRLTVL.

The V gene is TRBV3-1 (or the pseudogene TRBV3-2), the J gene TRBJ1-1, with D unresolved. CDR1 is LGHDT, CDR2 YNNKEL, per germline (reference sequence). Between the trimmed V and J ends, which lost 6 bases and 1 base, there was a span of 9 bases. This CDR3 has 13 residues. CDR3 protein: CASSWTGNTEAFF. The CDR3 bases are TGTGCCAGCAGTTGGACGGGGAACACTGAAGCTTTCTTT.

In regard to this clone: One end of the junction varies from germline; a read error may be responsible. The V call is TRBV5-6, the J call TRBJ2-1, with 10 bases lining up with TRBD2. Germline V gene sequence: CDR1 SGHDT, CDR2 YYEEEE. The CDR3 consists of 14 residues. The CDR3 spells CASSLLPGQRGGLF. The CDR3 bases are TGTGCCAGCAGCTTGCTTCCGGGTCAGCGGGGGGGCCTCTTC.

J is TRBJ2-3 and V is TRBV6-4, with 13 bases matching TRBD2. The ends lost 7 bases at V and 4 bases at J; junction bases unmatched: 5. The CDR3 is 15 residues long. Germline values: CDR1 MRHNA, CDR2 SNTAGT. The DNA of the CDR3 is TGTGCCAGCACCAGGACTAGCGGGGGATCAGATACGCAGTATTTT. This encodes CASTRTSGGSDTQYF.

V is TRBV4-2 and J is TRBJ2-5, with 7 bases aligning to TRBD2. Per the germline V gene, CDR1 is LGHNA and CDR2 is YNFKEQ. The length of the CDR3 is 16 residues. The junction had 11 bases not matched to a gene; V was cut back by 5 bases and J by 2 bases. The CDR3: CASSYKRGLGQETQYF. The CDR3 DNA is TGTGCCAGCAGCTATAAGAGAGGACTAGGACAAGAGACCCAGTACTTC.

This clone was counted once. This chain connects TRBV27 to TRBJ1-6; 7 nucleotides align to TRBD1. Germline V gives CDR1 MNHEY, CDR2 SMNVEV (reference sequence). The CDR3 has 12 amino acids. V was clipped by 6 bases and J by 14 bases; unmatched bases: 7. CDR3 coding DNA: TGTGCCAGCAGCTCAGACAGGGTCACCCTCCACTTT. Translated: CASSSDRVTLHF.

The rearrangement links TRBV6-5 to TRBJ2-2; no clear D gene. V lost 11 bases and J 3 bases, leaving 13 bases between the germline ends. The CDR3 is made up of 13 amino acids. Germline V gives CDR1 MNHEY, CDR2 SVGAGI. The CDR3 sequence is CAASKTDTGELFF. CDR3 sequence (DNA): TGTGCCGCAAGCAAGACGGACACCGGGGAGCTGTTTTTT.

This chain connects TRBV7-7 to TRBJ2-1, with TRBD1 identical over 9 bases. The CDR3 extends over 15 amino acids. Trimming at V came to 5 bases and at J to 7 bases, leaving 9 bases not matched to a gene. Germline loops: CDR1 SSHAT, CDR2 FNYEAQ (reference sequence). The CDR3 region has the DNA TGTGCCAGCAGCCTTAACCGGGACAGGGTTAATGAGCAGTTCTTC. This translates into CASSLNRDRVNEQFF.

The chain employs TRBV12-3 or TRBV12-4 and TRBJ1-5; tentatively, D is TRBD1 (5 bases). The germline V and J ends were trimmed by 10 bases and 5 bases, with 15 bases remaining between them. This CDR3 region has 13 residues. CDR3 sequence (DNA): TGTGCCACCTCCGGGGGGAGACATCAGCCCCAGCATTTT. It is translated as CATSGGRHQPQHF.

The CDR3 DNA sequence: TGTGCCAGTAGTGTTGACAGGCCCCATGGCTACACCTTC. Amino acid sequence: CASSVDRPHGYTF. The chain joins TRBV19 to TRBJ1-2, with D possibly TRBD1 on 6 matching bases. V was trimmed by 5 bases and J by 6 bases, leaving 13 bases between them. The CDR3 loop spans 13 amino acids. Germline assignment: CDR1 LNHDA and CDR2 SQIVND (reference sequence).

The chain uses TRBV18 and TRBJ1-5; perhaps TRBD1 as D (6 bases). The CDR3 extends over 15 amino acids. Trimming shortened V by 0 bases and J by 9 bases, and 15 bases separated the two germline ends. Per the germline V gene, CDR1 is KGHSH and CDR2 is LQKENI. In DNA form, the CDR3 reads TGTGCCAGCTCACCACCGACAGGTACCCAAGGGCCCCAGCATTTT. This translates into CASSPPTGTQGPQHF.